The 28 T cell receptor beta chains listed next were all sequenced from one sample in a study of neurological immune-mediated disorders. MiXCR, applied by TCRdb to the 5' RACE reads, yields one record per CDR3 protein. Of 48,000 or so distinct CDR3 sequences listed, about a tenth are singletons. Sequenced: PBMCs. Receptors were obtained from a woman in her thirties or forties with HTLV-1-associated myelopathy (HAM/TSP).

This chain uses TRBV5-1 with TRBJ2-6, with 7 bases matching TRBD2. The CDR3 loop spans 17 amino acids. The germline V gene encodes CDR1 SGHRS and CDR2 YFSETQ. J was trimmed by 0 bases and V by 1 base; bases with no gene match: 4. The CDR3 sequence is CASSLLSGNSGANVLTF. The CDR3 DNA reads as TGCGCCAGCAGCTTGTTAAGCGGGAACTCTGGGGCCAACGTCCTGACTTTC.

This clonotype was observed at least ten times. The gene calls are TRBV29-1 and TRBJ1-1, with a weak D call TRBD1 (5 bases). Germline V lookup: CDR1 SQVTM, CDR2 ANQGSEA. The V end lost 4 bases, the J end lost 0 bases, and 12 bases lay between the germline ends. The CDR3 extends over 14 amino acids. CDR3 nucleotide sequence: TGCAGCGTTGTTCAGGGCCCTGTGAACACTGAAGCTTTCTTT. This codes for CSVVQGPVNTEAFF.

The sample holds many counts of this clonotype. The V and J genes are TRBV19 and TRBJ1-5, with 7 bases that match TRBD1. V gave up 6 bases and J gave up 4 bases; unmatched junction bases: 6. The germline gives CDR1 LNHDA, CDR2 SQIVND (reference sequence). This CDR3 spans 14 amino acids. CDR3 residues: CASSTDRVNQPQHF. The CDR3 DNA sequence: TGTGCCAGTAGCACCGACAGGGTGAATCAGCCCCAGCATTTT.

This clonotype was detected ten times or more. This chain connects TRBV5-1 to TRBJ2-2; D not certain. V was clipped by 7 bases and J by 1 base, with 8 bases between them. CDR1 is SGHRS and CDR2 is YFSETQ in the germline V gene. This CDR3 has 13 residues. For the CDR3, the DNA is TGCGCCAGCGGAGAACAGAACACCGGGGAGCTGTTTTTT. This codes for CASGEQNTGELFF.

This clonotype came up many times. V usage is TRBV11-2 and J usage is TRBJ1-2, with D possibly TRBD1 on 6 matching bases. The V end lost 5 bases, the J end lost 5 bases, and 15 bases lay between the germline ends. The CDR3 is 14 amino acids. CDR1 SGHAT and CDR2 FQNNGV come from the germline V gene. The CDR3 loop is CASSTGGRGYGYTF. In DNA, the CDR3 is TGTGCCAGCAGCACTGGTGGCAGGGGTTATGGCTACACCTTC.

The table lists this clonotype with many counts. The chain is built from TRBV14 and TRBJ2-2; D perhaps matches TRBD2 (5 bases). CDR3 length: 14 amino acids. Germline values: CDR1 SGHDN, CDR2 FVKESK. Trimming shortened V by 0 bases and J by 16 bases, and 18 bases separated the two germline ends. CDR3 loop: CASSQDSRFEGRFF. In DNA form, the CDR3 reads TGTGCCAGCAGCCAAGATTCCCGGTTCGAGGGCCGGTTTTTT.

This clonotype has a count of ten or more. The rearrangement uses TRBV11-2 and TRBJ2-7, with 10 bases matching TRBD1. With V trimmed by 7 bases and J by 5 bases, 5 bases remained unmatched. This CDR3 is 13 amino acids long. The V gene's germline CDR1 is SGHAT and CDR2 FQNNGV. CDR3 residues: CASKSGTGDEQYF. DNA of the CDR3: TGTGCCAGCAAATCAGGGACAGGGGACGAGCAGTACTTC.

This clonotype has ten or more counts. The chain employs TRBV5-1 and TRBJ2-7; tentatively, D is TRBD1 or TRBD2 (5 bases each). This CDR3 contains 14 residues. Germline-derived CDR1 and CDR2 are SGHRS and YFSETQ. The V and J ends lost 4 bases and 4 bases respectively, with 15 bases between them. The CDR3 DNA follows: TGCGCCAGCAGCCTCCGGGACCGCCGTTACGAGCAGTACTTC. Translated, it gives CASSLRDRRYEQYF. The whole variable domain, filled in from reference TRBV5-1 and TRBJ2-7, reads KAGVTQTPRYLIKTRGQQVTLSCSPISGHRSVSWYQQTPGQGLQFLFEYFSETQRNKGNFPGRFSGRQFSNSRSEMNVSTLELGDSALYLCASSLRDRRYEQYFGPGTRLTVT.

This clonotype was seen ten or more times. V is TRBV20-1 and J is TRBJ2-7; 8 nucleotides align to TRBD2. The CDR3 is 16 residues long. Germline V gene sequence: CDR1 DFQATT, CDR2 SNEGSKA (reference sequence). V lost 0 bases, J lost 4 bases, and 11 bases stayed unmatched. In nucleotides, the CDR3 is TGCAGTGCTAGAGATGGCGCTAGCGGGTATGGGTACGAGCAGTACTTC. This gives the protein CSARDGASGYGYEQYF.

This clonotype has at least ten counts. The V and J genes are TRBV4-1 and TRBJ1-2; the D is unclear. The CDR3 spans 13 residues. Trimming pared 0 bases from V and 9 bases from J, leaving 11 bases between. Germline assignment: CDR1 MGHRA and CDR2 YSYEKL. CDR3 region: CASSQEIRVRYTF. CDR3 nucleotides: TGCGCCAGCAGCCAAGAGATCCGGGTCCGCTACACCTTC.

Many counts were recorded for this clonotype. The rearrangement links TRBV7-8 to TRBJ2-5, with 9 bases lining up with TRBD2. This CDR3 comprises 17 residues. CDR1 is SGHVS, CDR2 FQNEAQ, per germline. V was pared by 4 bases and J by 2 bases, with 11 bases of the junction left unmatched. CDR3 sequence (DNA): TGTGCCAGCAGCTCCAGCTTAGCGGGGGCCCCACAAGAGACCCAGTACTTC. It translates to CASSSSLAGAPQETQYF.

This clonotype was detected ten times or more. The chain uses TRBV29-1 and TRBJ2-1, with 11 bases that match TRBD2. The trim removed 6 bases at V and 4 bases at J, leaving 8 bases unmatched. The CDR3 is made up of 15 amino acids. Germline V gene lookup returns CDR1 SQVTM and CDR2 ANQGSEA. The CDR3 DNA follows: TGCAGCGTCGAGGGACTAGCGGAAGTTTACAATGAGCAGTTCTTC. Encoded protein: CSVEGLAEVYNEQFF.

In its sample, this clonotype was seen many times. The rearrangement links TRBV5-1 to TRBJ2-2, with TRBD1 matching 8 bases. This CDR3 region has 15 residues. The J segment lost 0 bases and the V segment lost 3 bases, leaving 1 base of the junction unmatched. Germline assignment: CDR1 SGHRS and CDR2 YFSETQ. In nucleotides, the CDR3 is TGCGCCAGCAGCTGGACAGGGTCGAACACCGGGGAGCTGTTTTTT. It specifies CASSWTGSNTGELFF.

This clonotype was observed at least ten times. The rearrangement links TRBV15 to TRBJ2-7, with TRBD2 as a possible D gene (6 bases). Germline V gene lookup returns CDR1 LNHNV and CDR2 YYDKDF (reference sequence). This CDR3 spans 14 amino acids. Deletions cut 1 base from V and 4 bases from J, with 11 bases between. The CDR3 coding sequence is TGTGCCACCAGCAGAGCTCAGGGACTTTACGAGCAGTACTTC. Encoded protein: CATSRAQGLYEQYF.

This clonotype was seen many times. The chain recombines TRBV20-1 with TRBJ2-7, with TRBD1 matching 9 bases. The CDR3 extends over 14 amino acids. Trimming cost V 1 base and J 3 bases; bases outside gene matches: 4. CDR1 and CDR2 from the germline V gene are DFQATT and SNEGSKA (reference sequence). CDR3 sequence: CSARGQGVFYEQYF. The CDR3 nucleotides are TGCAGTGCTAGAGGACAGGGGGTTTTCTACGAGCAGTACTTC.

This clonotype was seen at least ten times. This chain joins TRBV20-1 and TRBJ2-3; the D gene is possibly TRBD2 (7 bases). This CDR3 spans 15 amino acids. Germline lookup yields CDR1 DFQATT and CDR2 SNEGSKA (reference sequence). V was pared by 5 bases and J by 0 bases, with 15 bases between. The CDR3, as DNA: TGCAGTGCTTGGGGGGGCAGCACTAGCACAGATACGCAGTATTTT. Translated, it gives CSAWGGSTSTDTQYF.

This clonotype has ten or more counts. As DNA, the CDR3 is TGTGCCATCAGTGGGCGGGCTGGGGGTTACGAGCAGTACTTC. Protein: CAISGRAGGYEQYF. This chain uses TRBV10-3 with TRBJ2-7, with D possibly called TRBD1 or TRBD2 (5 bases each). Trimming cost V 4 bases and J 4 bases, with 14 bases left between them. Germline CDR1 is ENHRY and CDR2 is SYGVKD. The CDR3 loop spans 14 amino acids.

This clonotype has ten or more counts. The V and J genes are TRBV12-3 or TRBV12-4 and TRBJ2-3; TRBD2 matches 7 bases. Unmatched junction bases numbered 4, after V lost 6 bases and J lost 4 bases. The CDR3 sequence is 13 residues long. The CDR3: CASRLTSADTQYF. Here the CDR3 DNA reads TGTGCCAGCAGACTCACTAGCGCAGATACGCAGTATTTT.

This clonotype was counted many times. This chain joins TRBV7-2 and TRBJ2-1; weak D call: TRBD2 (6 bases). Trimming removed 8 bases from V and 3 bases from J, with 17 bases in between. Germline V CDR1 and CDR2: SGHTA, FQGNSA. This CDR3 has 15 residues. The CDR3 sequence is CASSLHSGNYNEQFF. The CDR3, as DNA: TGTGCCAGCTCGCTCCATAGCGGAAACTACAATGAGCAGTTCTTC.

This clonotype was observed at least ten times. The V gene is TRBV12-3 or TRBV12-4, the J gene TRBJ1-1; 8 nucleotides match TRBD1. This CDR3 spans 14 amino acids. J gave up 3 bases and V 7 bases, and 7 bases lay outside the gene matches. The CDR3 nucleotides are TGTGCCAGCAAGTTTTCGGACAGGGACACTGAAGCTTTCTTT. It yields the protein CASKFSDRDTEAFF.

Details on this clonotype: A much larger clone differs by one base, so this may be a read error. V is TRBV11-3 and J is TRBJ2-3; D possibly corresponds to TRBD2 (5 bases). The CDR3 contains 15 residues. Germline CDR1 is SGHNT and CDR2 is YENEEA. The CDR3 loop reads CASSLDSTWGDSQYF. The CDR3 DNA reads TGTGCCAGCAGCTTAGATTCGACCTGGGGAGATTCGCAGTATTTT.

There are many counts of this clonotype. The J gene is TRBJ2-3, the V gene TRBV5-1; D is undetermined. V lost 0 bases and J 2 bases, leaving 7 bases between the germline ends. This CDR3 is built from 14 residues. Per germline, CDR1 SGHRS and CDR2 YFSETQ. CDR3 bases: TGCGCCAGCAGCTTGGGACAATCCACAGATACGCAGTATTTT. This codes for CASSLGQSTDTQYF.

There are many counts of this clonotype. J is TRBJ1-1 and V is TRBV5-8, with D unclear. This CDR3 has 15 amino acids. V was shortened by 2 bases and J by 0 bases, with 11 bases between the two germline ends. Germline V gene lookup returns CDR1 SGHTS and CDR2 YDEGEE. Written as DNA, the CDR3 is TGTGCCAGCAGCTTTGTCGTCGGGTTGAACACTGAAGCTTTCTTT. This sequence encodes CASSFVVGLNTEAFF.

This clonotype has a count of ten or more. The genes are TRBV20-1 and TRBJ2-4; D not resolved. Between the trimmed V and J ends, which lost 0 bases and 7 bases, there was a span of 10 bases. The CDR3 runs to 13 residues. Germline assignment: CDR1 DFQATT and CDR2 SNEGSKA (reference sequence). The CDR3, as DNA: TGCAGTGCTAGAGACCCCAGGCAGAACATTCAGTACTTC. As protein: CSARDPRQNIQYF.

The V and J genes are TRBV6-6 and TRBJ2-3; D might be TRBD2 (5 bases). CDR3 length: 15 amino acids. Trimming removed 1 base at V and 3 bases at J, with 11 bases between. The V gene's germline CDR1 is MNHNY and CDR2 SVGAGI (reference sequence). In DNA form, the CDR3 reads TGTGCCAGCAGTTACTATTCGGGGAATACAGATACGCAGTATTTT. Translated: CASSYYSGNTDTQYF.

This clonotype is categorized as medium-sized (0.01 to 0.1%). The genes are TRBV29-1 and TRBJ2-2; no clear D. The CDR3 extends over 13 amino acids. Trimming removed 4 bases from V and 4 bases from J, with 10 bases in between. The germline gives CDR1 SQVTM, CDR2 ANQGSEA. For the CDR3, the DNA is TGCAGCGTTGGGTCGGCGGTCACCGGGGAGCTGTTTTTT. It specifies CSVGSAVTGELFF.

There are many counts of this clonotype. This chain connects TRBV7-8 to TRBJ1-5, with D perhaps matching TRBD1 (6 bases). Trimming stripped 5 bases from V and 2 bases from J, with 10 bases between. CDR1 SGHVS and CDR2 FQNEAQ come from the germline V gene. CDR3 length: 14 residues. The CDR3 DNA is TGTGCCAGCAGCAACAGGGTTGGCAATCAGCCCCAGCATTTT. Its protein is CASSNRVGNQPQHF.

This clonotype was found many times. V gene TRBV30 combines with J gene TRBJ2-3, with D unresolved. Germline CDR1 GTSNPN, CDR2 SVGIG (reference sequence). This CDR3 comprises 12 residues. V lost 4 bases and J 2 bases, leaving 7 bases between the germline ends. CDR3 DNA: TGTGCCTGGACCCCGGACACAGATACGCAGTATTTT. Its translation: CAWTPDTDTQYF.